This passage covers 15 T cell receptor beta chains from one sample sequenced in a study of cytomegalovirus exposure and HLA in healthy donors (dated by TCRdb to about 2017). To prepare the library, the immunoSEQ multiplex PCR assay was applied. A mixture of 60 forward primers for TCR Vbeta segments and 13 reverse primers for TCR Jbeta segments was used in the multiplex PCR. TCRdb limited this immuneACCESS table to in-frame rearrangements with V and J called. A share of clones is missing; checked studies link under half to unresolved V genes, and the rest is unexplained. This sample gives roughly 150,000 clones in total; over 70% of them show up just once. The ten biggest clones cover around 3.1% of the sample. Sequences were obtained from PBMCs. These TCRs come from a male donor in good health and CMV-seronegative.

CDR3 sequence reads: CASRPTLQGPYEQYF. DNA for the CDR3: TGCGCCAGCAGGCCTACTTTACAGGGACCTTACGAGCAGTACTTC. This chain joins TRBV5-1 and TRBJ2-7; possible D gene TRBD1, 6 bases. V lost 5 bases and J 4 bases, leaving 19 bases between the germline ends. The CDR3 runs 15 residues. Germline values: CDR1 SGHRS, CDR2 YFSETQ. Together with reference TRBV5-1 and TRBJ2-7, the CDR3 gives the full variable domain: KAGVTQTPRYLIKTRGQQVTLSCSPISGHRSVSWYQQTPGQGLQFLFEYFSETQRNKGNFPGRFSGRQFSNSRSEMNVSTLELGDSALYLCASRPTLQGPYEQYFGPGTRLTVT.

The chain is built from TRBV28 and TRBJ1-2, with D uncertain. This CDR3 contains 14 residues. CDR1 MDHEN and CDR2 SYDVKM come from the germline V gene. Trimming shortened V by 6 bases and J by 7 bases, and 18 bases separated the two germline ends. CDR3 in DNA: TGTGCCAGCAGCTCGTCGAGGGAGGGTGGTGGCTACACCTTC. It encodes CASSSSREGGGYTF.

The chain is built from TRBV28 and TRBJ1-1; 9 bases line up with TRBD1. J lost 0 bases, V lost 1 base, and 6 bases had no gene match. The CDR3 extends over 17 amino acids. CDR1 MDHEN and CDR2 SYDVKM come from the germline V gene. For the CDR3, the DNA is TGTGCCAGCAGTTTATTGAACAGGGGGCCTATGAACACTGAAGCTTTCTTT. It encodes CASSLLNRGPMNTEAFF. The whole variable domain, remainder taken from reference TRBV28 and TRBJ1-1, is DVKVTQSSRYLVKRTGEKVFLECVQDMDHENMFWYRQDPGLGLRLIYFSYDVKMKEKGDIPEGYSVSREKKERFSLILESASTNQTSMYLCASSLLNRGPMNTEAFFGQGTRLTVV.

This clone has more than one count but fewer than ten. V is TRBV18 and J is TRBJ2-1; D perhaps matches TRBD2 (5 bases). Germline CDR1 reads KGHSH; CDR2 reads LQKENI. Trimming left V 5 bases short and J 3 bases short, with 17 bases between. This CDR3 is 16 amino acids long. Written as DNA, the CDR3 is TGTGCCAGCTCAATCATGATAGGACGGGACTACAATGAGCAGTTCTTC. Translation: CASSIMIGRDYNEQFF.

The J gene is TRBJ1-6, the V gene TRBV14; D might be TRBD1 (6 bases). This CDR3 has 14 amino acids. Germline V CDR1 and CDR2: SGHDN, FVKESK. V was shortened by 6 bases and J by 7 bases, with 13 bases between the two germline ends. CDR3 in DNA: TGTGCCAGCAGGGAGAGGGGGTTCAATTCACCCCTCCACTTT. Protein product: CASRERGFNSPLHF.

This chain connects TRBV28 to TRBJ1-3; D not resolved. Trimming pared 5 bases from V and 2 bases from J, leaving 16 bases between. From germline, CDR1 is MDHEN and CDR2 SYDVKM. The CDR3 covers 16 residues. This CDR3 reads CASSTLSFEAGNTIYF. The CDR3 DNA is TGTGCCAGCAGTACCCTGAGCTTCGAAGCTGGAAACACCATATATTTT.

The V gene is TRBV13, the J gene TRBJ2-7; 8 bases are a match to TRBD2. After removal of 4 bases from V and 0 bases from J, the junction contained 5 bases not matched to a gene. The length of the CDR3 is 15 residues. The germline V gene has CDR1 PRHDT and CDR2 FYEKMQ (reference sequence). The CDR3 here is CASSSGLVLSYEQYF. The CDR3 DNA follows: TGTGCCAGCAGCTCGGGACTAGTGCTCTCCTACGAGCAGTACTTC.

The chain employs TRBV4-1 and TRBJ2-4; TRBD2 is a possible D gene (6 bases). The ends were cut back, 4 bases at V and 0 bases at J, with 19 bases in the middle. The CDR3 runs 18 residues. Germline V CDR1 and CDR2: MGHRA, YSYEKL. DNA of the CDR3: TGCGCCAGCAGCCCCCAGTCCCACGCGGAGGGAGCCAAAAACATTCAGTACTTC. This encodes CASSPQSHAEGAKNIQYF.

This chain links TRBV7-2 with TRBJ2-4; 9 nucleotides align to TRBD1. The CDR3 runs to 16 residues. V was pared by 4 bases and J by 6 bases, with 10 bases of the junction left unmatched. Per germline, CDR1 SGHTA and CDR2 FQGNSA. CDR3 region: CASSWRTGELGNIQYF. As DNA, the CDR3 is TGTGCCAGCAGCTGGCGGACAGGGGAATTGGGAAACATTCAGTACTTC.

The chain uses TRBV7-2 and TRBJ1-4; D may be TRBD1 (6 bases). The V end was cut by 1 base, the J end by 0 bases, with 6 bases between. The CDR3 is made up of 15 amino acids. CDR1 and CDR2 from the germline V gene are SGHTA and FQGNSA. The chain's CDR3 is CASSLEGATNEKLFF. DNA for the CDR3: TGTGCCAGCAGCTTAGAGGGGGCAACTAATGAAAAACTGTTTTTT.

This clone was detected a few times. The chain couples TRBV5-4 to TRBJ2-7, with D perhaps matching TRBD2 (6 bases). V gave up 4 bases and J gave up 7 bases, with 15 bases separating them. The length of the CDR3 is 13 residues. Per the germline V gene, CDR1 is SGHNT and CDR2 is YYREEE (reference sequence). The CDR3 DNA follows: TGTGCCAGCAGCGGCGGGGCGCTGGGGGAGCAGTACTTC. Protein product: CASSGGALGEQYF.

V and J are TRBV9 and TRBJ2-5; TRBD2 aligns across 12 bases. The V gene's germline CDR1 is SGDLS and CDR2 YYNGEE. V dropped 4 bases and J dropped 0; count of bases not matched to a gene: 16. The CDR3 consists of 20 residues. The CDR3 bases are TGTGCCAGCAGCCCGGAATATGAGACTAGCGGGAGTGGGTACCAAGAGACCCAGTACTTC. It translates to CASSPEYETSGSGYQETQYF.

This clone was recorded a few times. Written as DNA, the CDR3 is TGCGCCAGCAGCCATCTAGTCCGACGCAATGAGCAGTTCTTC. Protein product: CASSHLVRRNEQFF. The chain recombines TRBV4-1 with TRBJ2-1; no reliable D call. Trimming stripped 3 bases from V and 6 bases from J, with 12 bases between. Per the germline V gene, CDR1 is MGHRA and CDR2 is YSYEKL. CDR3 length: 14 residues.

The chain couples TRBV2 to TRBJ1-1; D is possibly TRBD1 (5 bases). Per the germline V gene, CDR1 is SNHLY and CDR2 is FYNNEI. This CDR3 comprises 13 residues. The ends were cut back, 8 bases at V and 0 bases at J, with 10 bases in the middle. CDR3 DNA sequence: TGTGCCAGCCTAAGGGACTTGAACACTGAAGCTTTCTTT. Translation gives CASLRDLNTEAFF.

The chain combines TRBV5-1 with TRBJ2-7, with 12 bases that match TRBD1. Germline V lookup: CDR1 SGHRS, CDR2 YFSETQ. V lost 5 bases, J lost 2 bases, and 5 bases stayed unmatched. The CDR3 is 15 residues long. The CDR3 loop is CASRYGTGGPYEQYF. As DNA, the CDR3 is TGCGCCAGCAGATATGGGACAGGGGGCCCCTACGAGCAGTACTTC.